A selection of T cell receptor beta chains follows, all from one sample in a study of blood T cell repertoires in COVID-19. TCRdb's table, derived via immunoSEQ multiplex PCR, lists solely in-frame clones and lacks some. The data contain around 150,000 clones, about 79% of them seen just once; the ten biggest clones take up over 2.5%. The sequencing input was PBMCs or T cells enriched from blood (not recorded which). These receptors were obtained from a woman aged 50 to 65 who had recovered from COVID-19. Each CDR3 is given with its conserved first and last residue. A D gene is named only where the DNA matches it firmly. Part of the rows lack a size; the others show once, few, many or a class for expanded clones.

v_gene,abundance,d_gene,j_gene,CDR3nt,CDR3aa
TRBV18,-,-,TRBJ1-1,TGTGCCAGCTCACCACCAATGACAATGAACACTGAAGCTTTCTTT,CASSPPMTMNTEAFF
TRBV24-1,-,-,TRBJ1-5,TGTGCCACCAGTGAACCCGGGTCTGGCAACCCTAATCAGCCCCAGCATTTT,CATSEPGSGNPNQPQHF
TRBV13,-,TRBD1,TRBJ2-1,TGTGCCAGCAGCCTACGGCTAGGGACAGGGGCCTACAATGAGCAGTTCTTC,CASSLRLGTGAYNEQFF
TRBV3-1/TRBV3-2,-,-,TRBJ2-7,TGTGCCAGCAGCCAAGTTGCGGGGGCGATCAACGAGCAGTACTTC,CASSQVAGAINEQYF
TRBV6-5,-,TRBD1,TRBJ2-1,TGTGCCAGCAGCCCAGGAATTGGGACAGGAAAGTTCTTC,CASSPGIGTGKFF
TRBV28,-,-,TRBJ1-4,TGTGCCAGCAGAGACAGGAGCTCCGAAAAACTGTTTTTT,CASRDRSSEKLFF
TRBV5-4,-,TRBD1,TRBJ1-3,TGTGCCAGCAGCCCCAGGGGGTCCGGAAACACCATATATTTT,CASSPRGSGNTIYF
TRBV15,-,-,TRBJ2-3,TGTGCCACCAGCAGGGGGGCCCGCACAGATACGCAGTATTTT,CATSRGARTDTQYF
TRBV7-8,-,-,TRBJ1-5,TGTGCCAGCAGCTTAAGCAAACAGCCCCAGCATTTT,CASSLSKQPQHF
TRBV5-5,-,-,TRBJ1-6,TGTGCCAGCAGCCAGGGGAGCTCCTATAATTCACCCCTCCACTTT,CASSQGSSYNSPLHF
TRBV18,-,-,TRBJ2-5,TGTGCCAGCTCACCCCAGGTCCAAGAGATCCAGTACTTC,CASSPQVQEIQYF
TRBV10-1,-,TRBD1,TRBJ2-1,TGCGCCAGCAGTGTGGGGACAGGGGGCCGAGGTGAGCAGTTCTTC,CASSVGTGGRGEQFF
TRBV20-1,few,TRBD1,TRBJ1-2,TGCGGCGGACAGGGAGACTATGGCTACACCTTC,CGGQGDYGYTF
TRBV29-1,once,TRBD1,TRBJ1-2,TGCAGCGTCCGACAGGGTGAGGGCTACACCTTC,CSVRQGEGYTF
TRBV7-8,few,TRBD2,TRBJ2-7,TGTGCCAGCAGCTTAGGTGGCGGGAGGGCCTTGTACGAGCAGTACTTC,CASSLGGGRALYEQYF
TRBV11-3,-,-,TRBJ1-3,TGTGCCAGCAGCGAGATTACCGGGATCCTTGGAAACACCATATATTTT,CASSEITGILGNTIYF
TRBV3-1/TRBV3-2,-,TRBD2,TRBJ2-2,TGTGCCAGCAGCCAAGCATTGGCGGGAGGCCCGAACACCGGGGAGCTGTTTTTT,CASSQALAGGPNTGELFF
TRBV29-1,-,-,TRBJ1-3,TGCAGCGTTGAGGAGGGAAACACCATATATTTT,CSVEEGNTIYF
TRBV18,-,-,TRBJ2-5,TGTGCCAGCTCGGCAAAGGGACACCCCCAAGAGACCCAGTACTTC,CASSAKGHPQETQYF
TRBV5-1,-,-,TRBJ2-1,TGCGCCAGCAGCCCGGCTCAGGGCGGCTCCTACAATGAGCAGTTCTTC,CASSPAQGGSYNEQFF
TRBV28,-,-,TRBJ1-4,TGTGCCAGCAGTCCTAAGACAGGACTGAGGGAAAAACTGTTTTTT,CASSPKTGLREKLFF
TRBV9,once,-,TRBJ2-1,TGTGCCAGCAGCGTAGCCGGGCGGGATGAGCAGTTCTTC,CASSVAGRDEQFF
TRBV7-9,-,TRBD2,TRBJ2-2,TGTGCCAGCAGCTTACCTTCTAGCGGGGGACTGAACACCGGGGAGCTGTTTTTT,CASSLPSSGGLNTGELFF
TRBV7-9,-,TRBD2,TRBJ2-1,TGTGCCAGCAGCGTAGCCGGGACTAGAGACAATGAGCAGTTCTTC,CASSVAGTRDNEQFF
TRBV27,-,TRBD2,TRBJ2-1,TGTGCCAGCAGTTTATTGGCGGGAGTGTCCTACAATGAGCAGTTCTTC,CASSLLAGVSYNEQFF
TRBV4-1,-,-,TRBJ1-3,TGCGCCAGCAGCCGAGATCCCACAGGGCGCTTATCTGGAAACACCATATATTTT,CASSRDPTGRLSGNTIYF
TRBV6-5,-,-,TRBJ1-1,TGTGCCAGCAAAACGGGGACATCGAACACTGAAGCTTTCTTT,CASKTGTSNTEAFF
TRBV11-2,-,-,TRBJ1-6,TGTGCCAGCAGCCCTACTTCTTCACCCCTCCACTTT,CASSPTSSPLHF
TRBV4-1,-,TRBD1,TRBJ2-5,TGCGCCAGCAGCCAGTCGCCGGGACAGGGTAGGGAGACCCAGTACTTC,CASSQSPGQGRETQYF
TRBV28,-,-,TRBJ1-2,TGTGCCAGCCTGGGACTCACGATAGCTAACTATGGCTACACCTTC,CASLGLTIANYGYTF
TRBV27,-,-,TRBJ1-4,TGTGCCAGCAGTTTACGCGAGGGTGATGAAAAACTGTTTTTT,CASSLREGDEKLFF
TRBV19,once,-,TRBJ2-7,TGTGCCAGTAGTATATTGTCCGGGGACGAGCAGTACTTC,CASSILSGDEQYF
TRBV13,-,-,TRBJ1-3,TGTGCCAGCAGCCAGCGGACGTATGGAAACACCATATATTTT,CASSQRTYGNTIYF
TRBV3-1/TRBV3-2,-,TRBD1,TRBJ2-5,TGTGCCAGCAGCCAAGGGGGACAGGGGGCAAAGACCCAGTACTTC,CASSQGGQGAKTQYF
TRBV6-5,-,TRBD1,TRBJ1-3,TGTGCCAGCAGTTCAGGGGGTACTGGAAACACCATATATTTT,CASSSGGTGNTIYF
TRBV13,-,TRBD2,TRBJ2-7,TGTGCCAGCAGCCCAAGCGGGGGGGAATCCTACGAGCAGTACTTC,CASSPSGGESYEQYF
TRBV6-5,-,-,TRBJ1-3,TGTGCCAGCTTTGTCAGCTCTGGAAACACCATATATTTT,CASFVSSGNTIYF
TRBV6-1,-,TRBD2,TRBJ2-4,TGTGCCAGCAGTGCTAGCGGGGCTGAGATGGGGGCCAAAAACATTCAGTACTTC,CASSASGAEMGAKNIQYF
TRBV19,-,-,TRBJ1-2,TGTGCCAGTAGTATCGCCGCGGGGGAGAGCTATGGCTACACCTTC,CASSIAAGESYGYTF
TRBV28,-,TRBD1,TRBJ1-5,TGTGCCAGCAGTTTACCGACAGGGAGCAATCAGCCCCAGCATTTT,CASSLPTGSNQPQHF
TRBV28,-,TRBD1,TRBJ1-2,TGTGCCAGCAGTTTACCTCCCCCGACCGTGCGGGACAGGGTTCATGGCTACACCTTC,CASSLPPPTVRDRVHGYTF
TRBV7-8,-,TRBD1,TRBJ1-5,TGTGCCAGCAGCCCCCGGACAGGCGATAGCAATCAGCCCCAGCATTTT,CASSPRTGDSNQPQHF
TRBV9,-,TRBD2,TRBJ2-1,TGTGCCAGCAGCGTAGGGGGAGGGCGGGATGAGCAGTTCTTC,CASSVGGGRDEQFF
TRBV28,-,-,TRBJ2-7,TGTGCCAGCAGTTTACAGACCTACGAGCAGTACTTC,CASSLQTYEQYF
TRBV20-1,-,-,TRBJ1-6,TGCAGTGCTAGAGATCTAGGGGCCCTCCACTTT,CSARDLGALHF